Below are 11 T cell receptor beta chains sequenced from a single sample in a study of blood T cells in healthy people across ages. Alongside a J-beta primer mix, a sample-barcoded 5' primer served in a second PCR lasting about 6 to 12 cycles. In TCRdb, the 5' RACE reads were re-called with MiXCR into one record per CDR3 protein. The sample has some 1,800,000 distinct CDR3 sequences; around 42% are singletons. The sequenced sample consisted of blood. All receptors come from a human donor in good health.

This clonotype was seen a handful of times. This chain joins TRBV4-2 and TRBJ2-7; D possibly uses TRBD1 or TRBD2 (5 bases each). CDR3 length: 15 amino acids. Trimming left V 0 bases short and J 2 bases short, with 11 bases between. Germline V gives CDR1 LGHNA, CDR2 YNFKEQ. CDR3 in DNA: TGTGCCAGCAGCCAAGAGGGGGACGGTACCTACGAGCAGTACTTC. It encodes CASSQEGDGTYEQYF.

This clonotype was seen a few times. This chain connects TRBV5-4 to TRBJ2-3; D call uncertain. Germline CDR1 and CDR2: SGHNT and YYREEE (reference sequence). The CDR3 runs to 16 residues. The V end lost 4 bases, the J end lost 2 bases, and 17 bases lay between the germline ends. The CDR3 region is CASSPLDKQNTDTQYF. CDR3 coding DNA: TGTGCCAGCAGCCCACTCGACAAGCAGAACACAGATACGCAGTATTTT.

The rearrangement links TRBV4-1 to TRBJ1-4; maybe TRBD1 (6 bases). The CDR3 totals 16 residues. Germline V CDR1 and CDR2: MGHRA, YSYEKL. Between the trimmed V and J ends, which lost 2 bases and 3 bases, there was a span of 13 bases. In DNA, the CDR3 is TGCGCCAGCAGCCAAACGGGACAAGGGGCTAATGAAAAACTGTTTTTT. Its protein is CASSQTGQGANEKLFF.

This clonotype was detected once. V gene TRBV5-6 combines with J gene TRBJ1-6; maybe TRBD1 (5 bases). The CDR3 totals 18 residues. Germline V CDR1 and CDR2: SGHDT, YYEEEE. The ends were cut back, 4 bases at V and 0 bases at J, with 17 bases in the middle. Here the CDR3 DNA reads TGTGCCAGCAGCCACTCCGGCAGGGTGAGCTCCTATAATTCACCCCTCCACTTT. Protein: CASSHSGRVSSYNSPLHF.

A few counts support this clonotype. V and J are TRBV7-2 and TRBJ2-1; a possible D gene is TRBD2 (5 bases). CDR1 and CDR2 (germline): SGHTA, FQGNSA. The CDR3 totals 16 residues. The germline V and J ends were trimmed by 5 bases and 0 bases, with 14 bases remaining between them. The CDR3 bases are TGTGCCAGCAGCGCTAGACTACACCGCTCCTACAATGAGCAGTTCTTC. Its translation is CASSARLHRSYNEQFF.

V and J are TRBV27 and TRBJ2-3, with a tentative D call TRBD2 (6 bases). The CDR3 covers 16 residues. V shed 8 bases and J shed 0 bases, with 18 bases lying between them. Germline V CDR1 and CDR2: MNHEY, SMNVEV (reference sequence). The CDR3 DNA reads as TGTGCCAGCGCTAGGGGAGGCGACCCTAGCACAGATACGCAGTATTTT. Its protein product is CASARGGDPSTDTQYF.

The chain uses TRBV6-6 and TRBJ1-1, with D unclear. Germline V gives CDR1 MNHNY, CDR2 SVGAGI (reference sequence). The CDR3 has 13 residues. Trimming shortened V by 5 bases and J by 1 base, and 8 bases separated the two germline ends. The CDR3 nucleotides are TGTGCCAGCAGTCACCTCCAGAACACTGAAGCTTTCTTT. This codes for CASSHLQNTEAFF.

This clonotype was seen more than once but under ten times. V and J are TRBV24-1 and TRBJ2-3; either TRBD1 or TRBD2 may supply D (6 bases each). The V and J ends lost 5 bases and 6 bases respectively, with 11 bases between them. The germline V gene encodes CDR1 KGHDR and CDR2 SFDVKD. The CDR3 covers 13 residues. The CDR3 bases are TGTGCCACCAGTGCTTGGAGGGGGGATACGCAGTATTTT. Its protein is CATSAWRGDTQYF.

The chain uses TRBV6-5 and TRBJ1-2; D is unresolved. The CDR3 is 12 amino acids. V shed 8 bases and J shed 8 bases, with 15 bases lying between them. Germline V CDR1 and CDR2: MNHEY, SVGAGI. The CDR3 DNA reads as TGTGCCAGCTCCACATCAGGTGTGGGCTACACCTTC. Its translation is CASSTSGVGYTF.

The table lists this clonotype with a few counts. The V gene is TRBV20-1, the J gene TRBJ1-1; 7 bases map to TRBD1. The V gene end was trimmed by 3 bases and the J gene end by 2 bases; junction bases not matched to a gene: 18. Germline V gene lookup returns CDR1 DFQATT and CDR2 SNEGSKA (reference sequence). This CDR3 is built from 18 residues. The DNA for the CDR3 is TGCAGTGCTAGTCCTCCACCTGAGGGTAGGGGGCTAAACACTGAAGCTTTCTTT. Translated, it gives CSASPPPEGRGLNTEAFF.

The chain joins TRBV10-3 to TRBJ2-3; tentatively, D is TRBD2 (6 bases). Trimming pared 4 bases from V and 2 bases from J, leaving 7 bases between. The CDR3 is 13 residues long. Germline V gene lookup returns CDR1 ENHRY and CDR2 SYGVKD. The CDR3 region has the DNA TGTGCCATCAGTGGACTAGACACAGATACGCAGTATTTT. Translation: CAISGLDTDTQYF.